This TCR beta chain is from a study of CXCR3-negative and CXCR3-positive naive CD8 T cells. The study, taken as a whole, reports: Similarly elevated diversity marked both naive subsets, with memory CD8+ cells showing far lower diversity. Fresh PBMCs served for most assays, and CXCR3 expression fell partially after cryopreservation. When CXCR3-positive naive cells were set against CXCR3-negative naive cells, the former had more hydrophobic TRB CDR3s.

Using triplicate sorts, 250,000 to 350,000 cells were collected each time from every CD8+ T cell subset. The libraries of TRB cDNA were constructed through 5' RACE using UMI labels. TCRdb processed the 5' RACE reads again and assigns one entry to each CDR3 protein, with no DNA. The sample has around 130,000 distinct CDR3 sequences. As for this clonotype: Its antigen is still unknown.

CDR1 is GTSNPN, CDR2 SVGIG, per germline (reference sequence). The CDR3 loop spans 13 amino acids. The sequenced sample was naive CXCR3+ CD8+ T cells from blood. Subset in this sample: CD45RO-CCR7+CD27+CD95- naive CD8+ T cells expressing CXCR3 (TNR3+). This chain connects TRBV30 to TRBJ2-5; TCRdb indicates TRBD2, and absent DNA this call remains unverified. This clonotype was sampled from a human donor in good health. Some clones in this sample may be carry-over from other donors' samples. Here the CDR3 reads CAWNTGLEETQYF.